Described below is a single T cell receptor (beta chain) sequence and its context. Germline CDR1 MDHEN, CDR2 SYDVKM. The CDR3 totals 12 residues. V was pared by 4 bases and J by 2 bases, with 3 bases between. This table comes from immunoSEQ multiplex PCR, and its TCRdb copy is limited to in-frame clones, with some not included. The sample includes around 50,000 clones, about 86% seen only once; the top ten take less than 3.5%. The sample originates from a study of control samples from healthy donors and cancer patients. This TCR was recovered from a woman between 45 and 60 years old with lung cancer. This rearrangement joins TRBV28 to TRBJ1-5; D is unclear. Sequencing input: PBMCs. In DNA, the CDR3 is TGTGCCAGCAGTTCAGGCAATCAGCCCCAGCATTTT. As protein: CASSSGNQPQHF.